The T cell receptor beta chain described here comes from a study of blood T cell repertoires in COVID-19. Study in general: COVID-19 samples collected from the United States, Italy and Spain covered acute and convalescent phases. From T cells, B-cell-depleted T cells, or PBMCs came the material, which was cDNA or gDNA.

Per germline, CDR1 MNHEY and CDR2 SVGAGI. This CDR3 contains 14 residues. The junction had 10 bases not matched to a gene; V was cut back by 8 bases and J by 7 bases. Original data processing: Reference gene primer amplification gave estimated nucleated cell counts. Profiling relied on immunoSEQ multiplex PCR, and the TCRdb table lists in-frame clones only, not all of them. The V and J calls and clone size come from that table; D and trimming were worked out from the DNA. The sample contains over 70,000 clones, approximately 84% of which appear only once. Enrolled during active infection, Seattle patients were then followed longitudinally.

This chain joins TRBV6-5 and TRBJ2-7; 11 bases align to TRBD1. This TCR derives from a man in his 70s with COVID-19, enrolled during active disease. Sequenced: peripheral blood. This CDR3 is CASGRTGGLGEQYF. CDR3 nucleotide sequence: TGTGCCAGCGGGCGGACAGGGGGCCTAGGGGAGCAGTACTTC.